This TCR beta chain came from a study of identical twins. Using its own MiXCR run on the 5' RACE reads, TCRdb lists one record per CDR3 protein. This table has around 250,000 distinct CDR3 sequences, over 9.5% appearing once. Germline-derived CDR1 and CDR2 are LGHNT and FRNRAP. With 5 bases clipped from V and 5 bases from J, the junction kept 11 bases outside the gene matches. The CDR3 runs to 15 residues. This clonotype was counted a few times. Its antigen is unknown. Every sampled donor was Caucasian and healthy. Whole-study findings and limits: The more abundant beta clonotypes in cord blood had fewer insertions, and memory repertoires did not show this.

The same data also contributed to another study, on yellow fever vaccine responses in identical twins.

The sequenced sample was memory (CD45RO+) T cells sorted from blood. The rearrangement links TRBV12-5 to TRBJ2-5; TRBD1 aligns across 7 bases. This receptor was taken from a woman aged 18-29 years in good health. The CDR3 region is CASGPGQANRETQYF. The CDR3, as DNA: TGTGCTAGTGGTCCCGGACAGGCAAATCGGGAGACCCAGTACTTC.